This T cell receptor (beta chain) appears in the sequencing data of a study of T cell responses to AZD1222 COVID-19 vaccine. Study-wide results and caveats: Repertoires were obtained solely post-peak T cell response. It was only five to seven AZD1222 recipients who were seropositive at baseline.

As for this clone: The antigen remains undetermined.

TCRdb keeps only in-frame clones here, not all; method: immunoSEQ multiplex PCR. The data hold about 130,000 clones, with roughly 90% observed a single time. V lost 4 bases and J lost 8; bases outside the gene matches: 11. CDR3 length equals 16 residues. Per germline, CDR1 SGHTA and CDR2 FQGTGA. The sequence came from an adult in good health. The chain links TRBV7-3 to TRBJ2-1; 10 nucleotides agree with TRBD2. Sequencing was performed on peripheral blood, taken on day 0 of AZD1222 vaccination. The CDR3 DNA reads as TGTGCCAGCAGCTCCGGGACTAGCGTTCCTGGCGATGAGCAGTTCTTC. Translating gives CASSSGTSVPGDEQFF.